This is a list of T cell receptor beta chains from one sample in a study of shared clonotypes between healthy human individuals. Repertoires were generated with immunoSEQ multiplex PCR, while TCRdb's copy carries only in-frame clones and drops some. There are some 2 million clones in the sample; about 95% occur only once, and 0.95% to 1.5% lies in the top ten. Source material: naive CD8+ T cells sorted from blood. These receptors all come from a man younger than 30 in good health. The CDR3 runs from the conserved cysteine through the conserved F or W. The D gene is left open where the match is weak. Size is omitted from some rows. Given values are once, few, many or a class for expanded clones.

CDR3 protein	J gene	clone size	D gene	V gene
CASSSNGQGAYQPQHF	TRBJ1-5	NA	TRBD1	TRBV7-8
CASSLDGDEQYF	TRBJ2-7	NA	NA	TRBV13
CASSFGLGEQYF	TRBJ2-7	NA	TRBD2	TRBV27
CASSLSTGMNTEAFF	TRBJ1-1	NA	TRBD1	TRBV7-9
CASRPKGLDEQFF	TRBJ2-1	NA	NA	TRBV5-8
CASSDGTRTDTQYF	TRBJ2-3	once	NA	TRBV5-6
CASSQVSGSGTGELFF	TRBJ2-2	NA	TRBD2	TRBV4-1
CASSSRGNYEQYF	TRBJ2-7	once	TRBD1	TRBV11-1
CASSATSGGYNEQFF	TRBJ2-1	NA	TRBD2	TRBV27
CASSTLAGSLYNEQFF	TRBJ2-1	NA	TRBD2	TRBV9
CAFRRARHATDTQYF	TRBJ2-3	NA	NA	TRBV2
CASSNDREGEETQYF	TRBJ2-5	NA	TRBD1	TRBV5-8
CASSERVPGRIYEQYF	TRBJ2-7	once	NA	TRBV2
CASLWFAGATGELFF	TRBJ2-2	NA	TRBD2	TRBV6-5
CASSSIWVGDTEAFF	TRBJ1-1	NA	NA	TRBV19
CASSLYWLAETSSYNEQFF	TRBJ2-1	NA	TRBD2	TRBV27
CASSGVAGFVSTDTQYF	TRBJ2-3	NA	TRBD2	TRBV2
CASSLSGGVSYEQYF	TRBJ2-7	NA	NA	TRBV27
CASSLGTAGTQYF	TRBJ2-3	NA	NA	TRBV11-3
CASSPSTGYEQFF	TRBJ2-1	NA	NA	TRBV9
CASSQGVMNTEAFF	TRBJ1-1	NA	NA	TRBV4-3
CASSIDREGGNTIYF	TRBJ1-3	NA	TRBD1	TRBV19
CASRPMNTEAFF	TRBJ1-1	NA	NA	TRBV7-8
CASSPRGSEAFF	TRBJ1-1	NA	NA	TRBV4-1
CASSQPTGRGNQPQHF	TRBJ1-5	NA	NA	TRBV4-1
CASSEQGADNSPLHF	TRBJ1-6	NA	TRBD1	TRBV9
CAWSVRGGLNEQYF	TRBJ2-7	once	TRBD2	TRBV30
CASSLPPTIVSYEQYF	TRBJ2-7	NA	NA	TRBV2
CASSPEQSGRPEAFF	TRBJ1-1	NA	NA	TRBV6-5
CASSISGLPYNEQFF	TRBJ2-1	NA	NA	TRBV27
CSVRLATYNEQFF	TRBJ2-1	NA	TRBD2	TRBV29-1
CASSHPDNTEAFF	TRBJ1-1	NA	NA	TRBV9
CASSQDRTSVIHEQYF	TRBJ2-7	NA	TRBD2	TRBV4-1
CASTEEAGETQYF	TRBJ2-3	once	TRBD2	TRBV9
CASSDVMGNEQFF	TRBJ2-1	NA	NA	TRBV10-1
CASTLTGWSEQYF	TRBJ2-7	once	TRBD1	TRBV11-1
CASSSDYYEQYF	TRBJ2-7	once	NA	TRBV7-9
CASSLTGGNTEAFF	TRBJ1-1	NA	TRBD1	TRBV27